This TCR beta chain comes out of a study of cytomegalovirus exposure and HLA in healthy donors. Whole-study results and caveats: Most TCRs appeared rarely, but some public TCRs recurred in many donors. Cytomegalovirus status was reportedly diagnosed by the classifier with high sensitivity and specificity.

For this clone: The antigen is not known.

The PCR contained 60 Vbeta and 13 Jbeta primers. TCRdb's copy holds only in-frame clones and misses some; the assay was immunoSEQ multiplex PCR. The sample records tens of thousands of clones, around 64% being singletons. Germline trimming cut 8 bases from V and 5 bases from J; bases unmatched to any gene: 10. The CDR3 is made up of 13 amino acids. The germline V gene has CDR1 SQVTM and CDR2 ANQGSEA. The source of this sequence is a woman aged 50 to 65 in good health and CMV-seronegative. Sequences were obtained from PBMCs. The chain joins TRBV29-1 to TRBJ2-5; 8 nucleotides line up with TRBD2. DNA for the CDR3: TGCAGCTTCGGGACTAGTTCCTTGGAGACCCAGTACTTC. It translates to CSFGTSSLETQYF.